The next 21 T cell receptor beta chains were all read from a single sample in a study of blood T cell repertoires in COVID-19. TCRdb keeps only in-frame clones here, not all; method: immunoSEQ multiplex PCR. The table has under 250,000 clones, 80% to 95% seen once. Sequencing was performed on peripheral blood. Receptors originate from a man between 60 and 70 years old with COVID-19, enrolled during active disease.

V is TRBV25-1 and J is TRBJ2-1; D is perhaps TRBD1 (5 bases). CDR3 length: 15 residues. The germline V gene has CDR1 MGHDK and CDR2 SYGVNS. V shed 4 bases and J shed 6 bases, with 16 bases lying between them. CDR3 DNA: TGTGCCAGCAGTGGTCGCAGGGTCCAAGGCAATGAGCAGTTCTTC. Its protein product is CASSGRRVQGNEQFF.

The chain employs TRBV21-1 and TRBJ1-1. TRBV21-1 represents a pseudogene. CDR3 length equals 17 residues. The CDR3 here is CASSKGGGGCSNTEAFF. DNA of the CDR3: TGTGCCAGCAGCAAAGGCGGTGGGGGGTGTTCGAACACTGAAGCTTTCTTT.

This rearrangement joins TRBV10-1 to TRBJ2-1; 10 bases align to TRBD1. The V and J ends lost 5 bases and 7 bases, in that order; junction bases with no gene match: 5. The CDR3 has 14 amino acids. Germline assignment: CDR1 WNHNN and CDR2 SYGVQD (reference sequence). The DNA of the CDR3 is TGCGCCAGCAGTCCCCGGACAGGGGGAAATGAGCAGTTCTTC. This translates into CASSPRTGGNEQFF.

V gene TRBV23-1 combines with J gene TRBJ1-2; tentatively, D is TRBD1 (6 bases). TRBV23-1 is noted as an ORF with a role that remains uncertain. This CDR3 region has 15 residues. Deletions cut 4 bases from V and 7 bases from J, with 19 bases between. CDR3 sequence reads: CASSPGDFGVGGYTF. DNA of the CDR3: TGCGCCAGCAGTCCAGGGGATTTTGGGGTTGGTGGCTACACCTTC.

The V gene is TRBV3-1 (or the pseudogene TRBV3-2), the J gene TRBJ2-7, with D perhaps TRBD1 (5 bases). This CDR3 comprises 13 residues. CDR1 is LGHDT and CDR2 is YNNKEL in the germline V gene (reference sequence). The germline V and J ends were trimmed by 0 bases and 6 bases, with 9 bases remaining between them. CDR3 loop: CASSQDSRGEQYF. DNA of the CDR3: TGTGCCAGCAGCCAAGATAGTAGGGGCGAGCAGTACTTC.

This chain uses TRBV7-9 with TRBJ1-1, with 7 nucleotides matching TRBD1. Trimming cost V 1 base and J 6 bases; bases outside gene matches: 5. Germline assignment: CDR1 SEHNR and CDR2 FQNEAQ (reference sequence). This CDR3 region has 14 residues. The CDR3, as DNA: TGTGCCAGCAGCTTAGGGGGCGACAGGGCTGAAGCTTTCTTT. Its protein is CASSLGGDRAEAFF.

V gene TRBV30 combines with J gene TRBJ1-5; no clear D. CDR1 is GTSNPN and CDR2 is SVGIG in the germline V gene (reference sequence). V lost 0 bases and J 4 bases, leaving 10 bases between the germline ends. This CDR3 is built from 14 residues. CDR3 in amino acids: CAWSVFAGNQPQHF. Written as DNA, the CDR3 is TGTGCCTGGAGTGTATTCGCAGGAAATCAGCCCCAGCATTTT.

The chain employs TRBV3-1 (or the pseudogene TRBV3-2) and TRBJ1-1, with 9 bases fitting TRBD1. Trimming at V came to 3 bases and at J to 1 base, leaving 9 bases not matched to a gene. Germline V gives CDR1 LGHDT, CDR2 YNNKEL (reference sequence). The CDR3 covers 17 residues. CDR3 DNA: TGTGCCAGCAGCCAGGCCTCGGGACAGGGACCGAACACTGAAGCTTTCTTT. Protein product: CASSQASGQGPNTEAFF.

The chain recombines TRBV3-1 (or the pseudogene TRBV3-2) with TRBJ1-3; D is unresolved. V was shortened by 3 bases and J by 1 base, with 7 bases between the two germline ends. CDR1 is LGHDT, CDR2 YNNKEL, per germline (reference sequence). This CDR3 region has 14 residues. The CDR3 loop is CASSQSVSGNTIYF. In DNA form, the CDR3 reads TGTGCCAGCAGCCAGTCCGTTTCTGGAAACACCATATATTTT.

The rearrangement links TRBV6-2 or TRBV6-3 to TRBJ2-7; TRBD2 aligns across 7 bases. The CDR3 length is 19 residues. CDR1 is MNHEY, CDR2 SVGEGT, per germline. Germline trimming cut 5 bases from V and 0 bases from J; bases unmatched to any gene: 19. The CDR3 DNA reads TGTGCCAGCAGTCAGCGACTTTCTACTCCGGGGGGTTCCTCCTACGAGCAGTACTTC. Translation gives CASSQRLSTPGGSSYEQYF.

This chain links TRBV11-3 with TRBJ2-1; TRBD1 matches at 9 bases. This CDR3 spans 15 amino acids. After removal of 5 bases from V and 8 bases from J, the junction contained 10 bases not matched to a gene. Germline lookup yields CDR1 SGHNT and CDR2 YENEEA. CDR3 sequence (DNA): TGTGCCAGCAGCCCCGGGACAGGGAGTGGGTATGAGCAGTTCTTC. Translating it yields CASSPGTGSGYEQFF.

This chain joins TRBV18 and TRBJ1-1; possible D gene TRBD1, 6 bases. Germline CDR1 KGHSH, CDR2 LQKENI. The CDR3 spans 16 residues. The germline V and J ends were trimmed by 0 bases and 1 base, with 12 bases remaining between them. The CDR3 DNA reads TGTGCCAGCTCACCACCGGGGGGGCTCGGGAACACTGAAGCTTTCTTT. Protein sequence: CASSPPGGLGNTEAFF.

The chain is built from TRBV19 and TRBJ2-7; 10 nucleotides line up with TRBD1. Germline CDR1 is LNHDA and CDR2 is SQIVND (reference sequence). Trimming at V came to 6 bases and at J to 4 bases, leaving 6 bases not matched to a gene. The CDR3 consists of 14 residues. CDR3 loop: CASRGQGRGYEQYF. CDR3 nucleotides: TGTGCCAGTAGGGGACAGGGGAGGGGATACGAGCAGTACTTC.

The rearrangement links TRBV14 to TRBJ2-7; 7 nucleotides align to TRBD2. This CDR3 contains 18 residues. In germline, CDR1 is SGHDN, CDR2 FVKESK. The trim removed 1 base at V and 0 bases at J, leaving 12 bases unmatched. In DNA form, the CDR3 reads TGTGCCAGCAGCCAAGTGGGTCCGGGGCGGGAGCCCTCCTACGAGCAGTACTTC. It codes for CASSQVGPGREPSYEQYF.

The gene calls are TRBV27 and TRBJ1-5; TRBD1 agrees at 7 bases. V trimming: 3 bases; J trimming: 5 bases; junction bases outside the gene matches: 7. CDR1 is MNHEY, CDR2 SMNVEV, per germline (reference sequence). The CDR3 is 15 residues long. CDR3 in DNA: TGTGCCAGCAGTTTTCTTCGGGACAGCTATCAGCCCCAGCATTTT. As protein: CASSFLRDSYQPQHF.

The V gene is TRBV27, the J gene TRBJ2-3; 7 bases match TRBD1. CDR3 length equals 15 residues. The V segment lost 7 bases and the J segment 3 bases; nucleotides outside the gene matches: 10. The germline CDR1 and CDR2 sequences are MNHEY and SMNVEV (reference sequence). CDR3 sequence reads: CASTPATGQTDTQYF. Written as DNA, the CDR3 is TGTGCCAGCACTCCGGCGACAGGGCAAACAGATACGCAGTATTTT.

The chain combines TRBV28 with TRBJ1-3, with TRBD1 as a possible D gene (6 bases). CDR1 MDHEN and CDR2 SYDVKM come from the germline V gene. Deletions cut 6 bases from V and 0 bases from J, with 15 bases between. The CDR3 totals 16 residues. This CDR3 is CASSPGGLNSGNTIYF. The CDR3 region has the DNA TGTGCCAGCAGCCCGGGGGGCCTGAACTCTGGAAACACCATATATTTT.

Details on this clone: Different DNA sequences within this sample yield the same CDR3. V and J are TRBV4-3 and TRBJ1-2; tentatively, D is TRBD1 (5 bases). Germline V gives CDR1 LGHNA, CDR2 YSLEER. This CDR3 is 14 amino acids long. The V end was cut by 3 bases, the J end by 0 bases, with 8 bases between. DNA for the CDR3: TGCGCCAGCAGCCAGGGGCCTGCTAACTATGGCTACACCTTC. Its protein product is CASSQGPANYGYTF.

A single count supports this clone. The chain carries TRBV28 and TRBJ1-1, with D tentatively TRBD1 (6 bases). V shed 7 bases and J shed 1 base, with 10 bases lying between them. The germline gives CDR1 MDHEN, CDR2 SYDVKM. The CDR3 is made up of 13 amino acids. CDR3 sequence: CASTRQANTEAFF. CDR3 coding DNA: TGTGCCAGCACTCGACAGGCGAACACTGAAGCTTTCTTT.

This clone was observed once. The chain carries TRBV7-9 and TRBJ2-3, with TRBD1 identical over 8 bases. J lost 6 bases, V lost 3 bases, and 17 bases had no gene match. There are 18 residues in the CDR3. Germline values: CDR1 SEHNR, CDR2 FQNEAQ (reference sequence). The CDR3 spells CASSLGAGRGPVGDTQYF. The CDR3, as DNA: TGTGCCAGCAGCTTGGGGGCCGGCAGGGGGCCGGTCGGGGATACGCAGTATTTT.

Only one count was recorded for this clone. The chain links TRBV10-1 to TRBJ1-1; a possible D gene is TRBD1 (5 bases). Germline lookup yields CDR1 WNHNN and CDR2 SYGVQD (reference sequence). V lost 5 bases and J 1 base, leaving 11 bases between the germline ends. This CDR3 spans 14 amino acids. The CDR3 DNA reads TGCGCCAGCAGTCGAGGCCAGGGGAACACTGAAGCTTTCTTT. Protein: CASSRGQGNTEAFF.